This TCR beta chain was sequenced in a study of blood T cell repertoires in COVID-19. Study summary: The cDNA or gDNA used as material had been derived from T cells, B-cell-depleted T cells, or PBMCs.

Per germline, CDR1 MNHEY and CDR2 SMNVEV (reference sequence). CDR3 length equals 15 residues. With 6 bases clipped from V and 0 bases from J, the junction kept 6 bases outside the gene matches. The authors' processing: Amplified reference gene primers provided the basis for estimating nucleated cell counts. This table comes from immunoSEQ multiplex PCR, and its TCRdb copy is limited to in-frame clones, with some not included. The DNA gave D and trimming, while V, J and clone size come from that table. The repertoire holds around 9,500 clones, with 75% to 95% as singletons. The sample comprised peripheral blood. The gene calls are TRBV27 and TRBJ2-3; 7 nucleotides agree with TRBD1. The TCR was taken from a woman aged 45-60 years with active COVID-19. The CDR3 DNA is TGTGCCAGCAGAAAGACAGGGTCTAGCACAGATACGCAGTATTTT. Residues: CASRKTGSSTDTQYF.